The 26 T cell receptor beta chains below come from one sample, sequenced in a study of T-cell memory formation after mild COVID-19. TCRdb re-analysed the 5' RACE reads in MiXCR, keeping a single row per CDR3 protein. The sample has about 200,000 distinct CDR3 sequences; over 7.5% are singletons. The sample was PBMCs or a T cell subset sorted from them (not recorded which). All receptors come from a man between 18 and 29 years old who had mild COVID-19 (a few samples of this study predate the infection). Cell type and time point are not known.

This clonotype was observed a few times. The rearrangement joins TRBV7-2 to TRBJ2-3, with D possibly TRBD1 on 7 matching bases. V shed 4 bases and J shed 0 bases, with 14 bases lying between them. CDR1 is SGHTA and CDR2 is FQGNSA in the germline V gene. The CDR3 is 16 residues long. The CDR3 DNA follows: TGTGCCAGCAGCTCGGCCAGGGGGGCGAGCACAGATACGCAGTATTTT. This translates into CASSSARGASTDTQYF. Supplemented by reference TRBV7-2 and TRBJ2-3, the full variable domain reads GAGVSQSPSNKVTEKGKDVELRCDPISGHTALYWYRQSLGQGLEFLIYFQGNSAPDKSGLPSDRFSAERTGGSVSTLTIQRTQQEDSAVYLCASSSARGASTDTQYFGPGTRLTVL.

This clonotype appeared a few times. The chain has TRBV30 and TRBJ1-4; D possibly corresponds to TRBD1 (5 bases). This CDR3 region has 14 residues. Germline V gives CDR1 GTSNPN, CDR2 SVGIG (reference sequence). V lost 3 bases and J 8 bases, leaving 16 bases between the germline ends. CDR3 sequence: CAWSQGRLREKLFF. In DNA form, the CDR3 reads TGTGCCTGGAGCCAGGGAAGACTTAGGGAAAAACTGTTTTTT. Together with reference TRBV30 and TRBJ1-4, the CDR3 gives the full variable domain: SQTIHQWPATLVQPVGSPLSLECTVEGTSNPNLYWYRQAAGRGLQLLFYSVGIGQISSEVPQNLSASRPQDRQFILSSKKLLLSDSGFYLCAWSQGRLREKLFFGSGTQLSVL.

The chain carries TRBV10-3 and TRBJ2-5; 7 bases match TRBD1. The CDR3 runs 13 residues. The V gene's germline CDR1 is ENHRY and CDR2 SYGVKD. Unmatched junction bases numbered 4, after V lost 7 bases and J lost 2 bases. CDR3: CAITRDSQETQYF. DNA for the CDR3: TGTGCCATCACCCGGGACAGTCAAGAGACCCAGTACTTC.

This clonotype was counted only a few times. The chain recombines TRBV12-3 or TRBV12-4 with TRBJ2-3, with 7 bases lining up with TRBD1. V lost 7 bases and J lost 0; bases outside the gene matches: 7. The CDR3 runs to 15 residues. Written as DNA, the CDR3 is TGTGCCAGCAACCTACAGGGGTTCAGCACAGATACGCAGTATTTT. This gives the protein CASNLQGFSTDTQYF.

This clonotype was observed many times. The chain carries TRBV6-5 and TRBJ1-1, with D perhaps matching TRBD1 (6 bases). V was pared by 2 bases and J by 5 bases, with 18 bases between. Germline V CDR1 and CDR2: MNHEY, SVGAGI. The CDR3 totals 16 residues. CDR3 residues: CASSYDFIRGETEAFF. Here the CDR3 DNA reads TGTGCCAGCAGTTACGACTTCATCAGGGGTGAAACTGAAGCTTTCTTT.

The rearrangement joins TRBV2 to TRBJ2-5; 12 nucleotides match TRBD1. From germline, CDR1 is SNHLY and CDR2 FYNNEI. This CDR3 comprises 14 residues. With V trimmed by 9 bases and J by 4 bases, 6 bases remained unmatched. The CDR3 DNA reads TGTGCCAGAGGATGGGACAGGGGGCGAGAGACCCAGTACTTC. Its translation is CARGWDRGRETQYF. Using reference TRBV2 and TRBJ2-5 for the parts outside the CDR3, the full variable domain is EPEVTQTPSHQVTQMGQEVILRCVPISNHLYFYWYRQILGQKVEFLVSFYNNEISEKSEIFDDQFSVERPDGSNFTLKIRSTKLEDSAMYFCARGWDRGRETQYFGPGTRLLVL.

The V call is TRBV7-2, the J call TRBJ1-4, with a possible D match to TRBD1 (5 bases). The length of the CDR3 is 14 residues. Deletions cut 3 bases from V and 7 bases from J, with 12 bases between. CDR1 SGHTA and CDR2 FQGNSA come from the germline V gene. The CDR3 region has the DNA TGTGCCAGCAGCTTGGGGCCAAGGGGTGAAAAACTGTTTTTT. Encoded protein: CASSLGPRGEKLFF.

This clonotype turned up a few times. The chain joins TRBV7-2 to TRBJ2-2; tentative D call: TRBD1 (5 bases). The CDR3 runs to 15 residues. V lost 1 base and J lost 4, with 10 bases in between. Germline CDR1 is SGHTA and CDR2 is FQGNSA. DNA of the CDR3: TGTGCCAGCAGCTTAGTGCCAGGGTCCACCGGGGAGCTGTTTTTT. As protein: CASSLVPGSTGELFF.

This clonotype has only a few counts. One end of the junction varies from germline; a read error may be responsible. The chain links TRBV7-7 to TRBJ2-2; possibly TRBD1 for D (6 bases). The CDR3 runs 13 residues. Per the germline V gene, CDR1 is SSHAT and CDR2 is FNYEAQ (reference sequence). The CDR3 protein is CASSTTGPGELFF. CDR3 coding DNA: TGTGCTAGCAGCACCACAGGGCCCGGGGAGCTGTTTTTT.

V usage is TRBV3-1 and J usage is TRBJ2-2; a weak D match, TRBD1 (5 bases). Deletions cut 3 bases from V and 3 bases from J, with 8 bases between. CDR3 size: 14 residues. Germline CDR1 reads LGHDT; CDR2 reads YNNKEL (reference sequence). The CDR3 region is CASSQGQDTGELFF. The CDR3 DNA follows: TGTGCCAGCAGCCAGGGGCAGGACACCGGGGAGCTGTTTTTT.

This clonotype was detected only a few times. The V gene is TRBV20-1, the J gene TRBJ2-6; D uncertain. In germline, CDR1 is DFQATT, CDR2 SNEGSKA (reference sequence). The ends were cut back, 0 bases at V and 1 base at J, with 7 bases in the middle. The CDR3 contains 15 residues. The CDR3 protein is CSARDPQSGANVLTF. The CDR3 nucleotides are TGCAGTGCTAGAGATCCACAATCTGGGGCCAACGTCCTGACTTTC.

Only a few counts were recorded for this clonotype. The rearrangement joins TRBV24-1 to TRBJ2-2; D is perhaps TRBD1 (6 bases). Germline assignment: CDR1 KGHDR and CDR2 SFDVKD. Trimming pared 3 bases from V and 6 bases from J, leaving 10 bases between. This CDR3 spans 14 amino acids. The CDR3 coding sequence is TGTGCCACCAGTGATCCTGACAGGCCCGGGGAGCTGTTTTTT. Encoded protein: CATSDPDRPGELFF.

The CDR3 loop reads CAISEPDPGYTDTQYF. The DNA of the CDR3 is TGTGCCATCAGTGAGCCCGATCCGGGGTACACAGATACGCAGTATTTT. The V gene is TRBV10-3, the J gene TRBJ2-3; perhaps TRBD2 as D (5 bases). Trimming removed 2 bases from V and 2 bases from J, with 14 bases in between. The CDR3 is 16 residues long. The germline V gene has CDR1 ENHRY and CDR2 SYGVKD.

This chain connects TRBV18 to TRBJ1-4; the D gene is possibly TRBD1 (5 bases). V lost 6 bases, J lost 17 bases, and 13 bases lay in between. Germline CDR1 is KGHSH and CDR2 is LQKENI. This CDR3 region has 10 residues. CDR3 sequence: CASSPGTVFF. CDR3 nucleotide sequence: TGTGCCAGCTCCCCCGGGACGGTTTTTTTT.

This clonotype was detected many times. The rearrangement links TRBV18 to TRBJ2-7, with 8 bases that match TRBD1. The CDR3 is made up of 14 amino acids. V trimming: 3 bases; J trimming: 2 bases; junction bases outside the gene matches: 3. From germline, CDR1 is KGHSH and CDR2 LQKENI. The CDR3 region is CASSPRQGTYEQYV. The CDR3 region has the DNA TGTGCCAGCTCACCCAGACAGGGGACCTACGAGCAGTACGTC.

The V and J genes are TRBV5-1 and TRBJ1-5, with D perhaps TRBD1 (5 bases). With 2 bases removed from V and 2 bases from J, the gap between germline ends came to 8 bases. The CDR3 covers 14 residues. Per the germline V gene, CDR1 is SGHRS and CDR2 is YFSETQ. The CDR3 DNA follows: TGCGCCAGCAGCTTCGGGGACCGCAATCAGCCCCAGCATTTT. It codes for CASSFGDRNQPQHF.

The rearrangement uses TRBV5-1 and TRBJ2-2; D is uncertain. The CDR3 has 13 residues. With 1 base removed from V and 4 bases from J, the gap between germline ends came to 5 bases. Germline V CDR1 and CDR2: SGHRS, YFSETQ. The CDR3 is CASSLFGTGELFF. The CDR3 DNA is TGCGCCAGCAGCTTGTTTGGCACCGGGGAGCTGTTTTTT.

This clonotype was found a few times. The V and J genes are TRBV5-1 and TRBJ2-2; TRBD2 agrees at 8 bases. This CDR3 spans 16 amino acids. The ends lost 4 bases at V and 4 bases at J; junction bases unmatched: 9. The germline V gene encodes CDR1 SGHRS and CDR2 YFSETQ. CDR3 amino acids: CASSPVGRVVTGELFF. CDR3 DNA: TGCGCCAGCAGCCCCGTCGGGAGGGTGGTCACCGGGGAGCTGTTTTTT.

The chain has TRBV6-6 and TRBJ2-4; 7 bases align to TRBD2. The ends lost 2 bases at V and 6 bases at J; junction bases unmatched: 10. Germline V gives CDR1 MNHNY, CDR2 SVGAGI (reference sequence). The CDR3 consists of 16 residues. The CDR3 DNA is TGTGCCAGCAGTTACGCTCGGGCGGGGGAGGGAAACATTCAGTACTTC. It is translated as CASSYARAGEGNIQYF.

There are many counts of this clonotype. The chain links TRBV29-1 to TRBJ2-1; 9 bases fit TRBD1. The CDR3 extends over 15 amino acids. With V trimmed by 4 bases and J by 12 bases, 16 bases remained unmatched. CDR1 and CDR2 (germline): SQVTM, ANQGSEA. In nucleotides, the CDR3 is TGCAGCGTTGGGGACGGGACAGGGTTCACTGGCGTGCAGTTCTTC. Translation: CSVGDGTGFTGVQFF.

This clonotype was counted a few times. The chain couples TRBV10-3 to TRBJ2-3; 7 bases line up with TRBD1. With 3 bases clipped from V and 1 base from J, the junction kept 4 bases outside the gene matches. This CDR3 comprises 15 residues. Germline CDR1 is ENHRY and CDR2 is SYGVKD. This chain's CDR3 is CAISDMTGRTDTQYF. CDR3 coding DNA: TGTGCCATCAGTGACATGACAGGGCGCACAGATACGCAGTATTTT.

This clonotype was detected only a few times. The V call is TRBV5-1, the J call TRBJ1-5, with a weak D call TRBD1 (6 bases). V lost 1 base, J lost 7 bases, and 12 bases lay in between. Looked up from germline, CDR1 is SGHRS and CDR2 is YFSETQ. This CDR3 contains 14 residues. CDR3 amino acids: CASSLNGGSQPQHF. CDR3 DNA: TGCGCCAGCAGCTTGAACGGGGGCTCCCAGCCCCAGCATTTT.

This clonotype was recorded many times. The chain recombines TRBV12-3 or TRBV12-4 with TRBJ2-1; TRBD1 agrees at 7 bases. V lost 6 bases to trimming and J lost 4 bases; unmatched junction nucleotides: 9. There are 15 residues in the CDR3. CDR3 protein: CASRRRGQPYNEQFF. As DNA, the CDR3 is TGTGCCAGCAGGCGTAGGGGACAGCCTTACAATGAGCAGTTCTTC.

The CDR3 reads CATSDFGGTGFQQPQHF. CDR3 DNA sequence: TGTGCCACCAGTGATTTCGGAGGGACAGGGTTTCAACAGCCCCAGCATTTT. The genes are TRBV24-1 and TRBJ1-5; 9 bases are shared with TRBD1. Trimming cost V 1 base and J 7 bases; bases outside gene matches: 10. The CDR3 runs to 17 residues. Per germline, CDR1 KGHDR and CDR2 SFDVKD.

This clonotype has more than one count but fewer than ten. The genes are TRBV15 and TRBJ1-4; D might be TRBD1 (5 bases). Germline V gene lookup returns CDR1 LNHNV and CDR2 YYDKDF (reference sequence). This CDR3 region has 16 residues. The V end lost 1 base, the J end lost 4 bases, and 13 bases lay between the germline ends. CDR3 DNA sequence: TGTGCCACCAGCAGAGTGGGTTGGGGGAATAATGAAAAACTGTTTTTT. Translation: CATSRVGWGNNEKLFF.

In DNA, the CDR3 is TGTGCCAGCAGCAAAAAGGACACGCCCGGGGGGACCCAGTACTTC. Translation gives CASSKKDTPGGTQYF. The J gene is TRBJ2-5, the V gene TRBV21-1; the DNA was not compared with TRBD1, the D call given in the table. TRBV21-1 is described as a pseudogene. This CDR3 spans 15 amino acids.